The clone carrying this TCR beta chain occurred a few times. The antigen remains undetermined. MiXCR was run by TCRdb on the reads, yielding one entry per CDR3 protein. The sample has 750,000 to 900,000 distinct CDR3 sequences, 25% to 35% seen once. The sample comes from a study of T cell repertoires in cytomegalovirus infection. The wider study: The authors used CMV epitopes that were HLA-C-restricted (recently identified) and HLA-B-restricted (well studied).

The CDR3 totals 13 residues. V trimming: 5 bases; J trimming: 7 bases; junction bases outside the gene matches: 4. Germline loops: CDR1 SEHNR, CDR2 FQNEAQ (reference sequence). Sequenced here: cultured CD8+ T cells from PBMCs, sampled from culture after CMV antigen stimulation. This clonotype was sampled from a human donor in good health (CMV status not recorded). Some clones in this sample may be carry-over from other donors' samples. This sequence joins TRBV7-9 and TRBJ1-4, with TRBD1 matching 7 bases. This chain's CDR3 is CASSRTGPEKLFF. As DNA, the CDR3 is TGTGCCAGCAGCAGGACAGGCCCTGAAAAACTGTTTTTT.